This T cell receptor (beta chain) was retrieved from a study of OX40 agonist ivuxolimab in advanced cancers. Generated by immunoSEQ multiplex PCR, the TCRdb table keeps only in-frame clones and is missing some. Among 80,000 to 100,000 clones listed, approximately 88% were seen once. The germline gives CDR1 MNHNY, CDR2 SVGAGI (reference sequence). CDR3 size: 15 residues. V lost 6 bases, J lost 0 bases, and 2 bases stayed unmatched. Turning to this clone: In this CDR3 the conserved last residue, phenylalanine or tryptophan, is missing, so a read error is likely.

The chain employs TRBV6-6 and TRBJ1-6, with TRBD1 matching 7 bases. The sequence derives from an adult with an advanced solid tumor such as melanoma, head and neck, liver or kidney cancer. This sample comprised CD4+ or CD8+ T cells sorted from blood, obtained in a trial of the OX40 agonist ivuxolimab. Here the CDR3 reads CASSQGDSYNSPLHL. The DNA for the CDR3 is TGTGCCAGCAGCCAGGGGGACTCCTATAATTCACCCCTCCACCTT.